These 20 T cell receptor beta chains came from one sample sequenced in a study of blood T cell repertoires in COVID-19. The table came from immunoSEQ multiplex PCR; TCRdb's copy has only in-frame clones and leaves some out. This sample carries 250,000 or so clones, about nine tenths of them seen once, and the ten largest clones take about 3%. Sequenced material: peripheral blood. These receptors were taken from a woman aged 25 to 39 with active or convalescent COVID-19.

The chain is built from TRBV7-9 and TRBJ2-1; a weak D match, TRBD1 (5 bases). The germline V gene encodes CDR1 SEHNR and CDR2 FQNEAQ (reference sequence). This CDR3 spans 12 amino acids. Trimming took off 3 bases at V and 5 bases at J, with 5 bases between the two ends. CDR3 nucleotide sequence: TGTGCCAGCAGCTTCAGGGACAATGAGCAGTTCTTC. This translates into CASSFRDNEQFF.

This clone was recorded once. V is TRBV30 and J is TRBJ1-1, with D possibly TRBD1 on 6 matching bases. There are 16 residues in the CDR3. The germline V gene encodes CDR1 GTSNPN and CDR2 SVGIG (reference sequence). Trimming took 0 bases from V and 3 from J, leaving 17 bases between them. The CDR3 spells CAWSVPQGEGDTEAFF. The CDR3 DNA is TGTGCCTGGAGTGTACCGCAGGGAGAGGGGGACACTGAAGCTTTCTTT.

This clone appeared once. The chain employs TRBV5-1 and TRBJ2-1; D is perhaps TRBD1 (5 bases). This CDR3 region has 15 residues. Germline V gene data show CDR1 as SGHRS and CDR2 as YFSETQ. V gave up 0 bases and J gave up 5 bases, with 12 bases separating them. DNA of the CDR3: TGCGCCAGCAGCTTGGCCGCAGGGAATCACAATGAGCAGTTCTTC. This translates into CASSLAAGNHNEQFF.

This clone appeared a single time. This chain links TRBV2 with TRBJ2-7, with a possible D match to TRBD2 (6 bases). The V end lost 4 bases, the J end lost 3 bases, and 10 bases lay between the germline ends. From germline, CDR1 is SNHLY and CDR2 FYNNEI. The CDR3 length is 13 residues. The CDR3 DNA follows: TGTGCCAGCAGTGTTAGGGGACTCTACGAGCAGTACTTC. Translating gives CASSVRGLYEQYF.

The V and J genes are TRBV6-5 and TRBJ1-3; D is ambiguous. There are 14 residues in the CDR3. Germline V lookup: CDR1 MNHEY, CDR2 SVGAGI. The V end lost 7 bases, the J end lost 7 bases, and 17 bases lay between the germline ends. The CDR3 is CASIRSGRVNTIYF. The CDR3 DNA is TGTGCCAGCATTAGGTCGGGAAGGGTCAACACCATATATTTT.

The V and J genes are TRBV5-5 and TRBJ1-5, with D tentatively TRBD1 (5 bases). The V gene's germline CDR1 is SGHKS and CDR2 YYEKEE (reference sequence). Trimming stripped 1 base from V and 3 bases from J, with 11 bases between. The CDR3 runs 15 residues. The DNA for the CDR3 is TGTGCCAGCAGCTTGTGGGGAGGGGACAATCAGCCCCAGCATTTT. It codes for CASSLWGGDNQPQHF.

This chain links TRBV4-1 with TRBJ1-1; no definite D call. The CDR3 runs 13 residues. V gave up 4 bases and J gave up 6 bases, with 12 bases separating them. Looked up from germline, CDR1 is MGHRA and CDR2 is YSYEKL. CDR3 coding DNA: TGCGCCAGCAGCCTAGGACGGGGAGCTGAAGCTTTCTTT. It codes for CASSLGRGAEAFF.

V usage is TRBV7-9 and J usage is TRBJ2-5, with D tentatively TRBD1 (6 bases). V lost 6 bases and J 3 bases, leaving 17 bases between the germline ends. CDR3 size: 15 residues. CDR1 SEHNR and CDR2 FQNEAQ come from the germline V gene (reference sequence). CDR3 DNA: TGTGCCAGCAGGTCCGAGACAGGCCTTGAAGAGACCCAGTACTTC. Amino acids: CASRSETGLEETQYF. The full variable domain, with the rest looked up from reference TRBV7-9 and TRBJ2-5, is DTGVSQNPRHKITKRGQNVTFRCDPISEHNRLYWYRQTLGQGPEFLTYFQNEAQLEKSRLLSDRFSAERPKGSFSTLEIQRTEQGDSAMYLCASRSETGLEETQYFGPGTRLLVL.

The V gene is TRBV6-7, the J gene TRBJ2-6; 8 nucleotides align to TRBD1. TRBV6-7 qualifies as an ORF whose function is uncertain. V was pared by 2 bases and J by 2 bases, with 14 bases of the junction left unmatched. This CDR3 is 20 amino acids long. CDR3 loop: CASSYRTGYVRAPGANVLTF. The CDR3 coding sequence is TGTGCCAGCAGTTACCGGACAGGGTACGTTAGGGCGCCTGGGGCCAACGTCCTGACTTTC.

J is TRBJ1-6 and V is TRBV24-1, with 7 bases that match TRBD1. CDR1 is KGHDR and CDR2 is SFDVKD in the germline V gene. The trim removed 9 bases at V and 7 bases at J, leaving 5 bases unmatched. This CDR3 has 13 residues. CDR3 residues: CATQGQVNSPLHF. DNA of the CDR3: TGTGCCACCCAAGGACAGGTAAATTCACCCCTCCACTTT.

The chain couples TRBV6-4 to TRBJ1-2; 11 bases are a match to TRBD1. Germline CDR1 MRHNA, CDR2 SNTAGT. CDR3 length: 16 amino acids. V lost 0 bases, J lost 8 bases, and 8 bases stayed unmatched. CDR3 nucleotide sequence: TGTGCCAGCAGTGACTCTCCCGGACAGGGGGCGGACGGCTACACCTTC. Amino acids: CASSDSPGQGADGYTF.

The rearrangement joins TRBV30 to TRBJ2-1; 7 nucleotides match TRBD2. CDR1 GTSNPN and CDR2 SVGIG come from the germline V gene (reference sequence). V gave up 5 bases and J gave up 5 bases; unmatched junction bases: 9. This CDR3 has 14 amino acids. The CDR3 bases are TGTGCCTGGGGAAGCGGGATAAAAGACAATGAGCAGTTCTTC. It yields the protein CAWGSGIKDNEQFF.

The rearrangement joins TRBV18 to TRBJ1-2; 8 bases fit TRBD1. The CDR3 is made up of 17 amino acids. V lost 3 bases and J lost 5; bases outside the gene matches: 14. CDR1 is KGHSH, CDR2 LQKENI, per germline. The CDR3 spells CASSPGQGRGHSYGYTF. The CDR3 nucleotides read TGTGCCAGCTCACCGGGCCAGGGCAGGGGGCATAGTTATGGCTACACCTTC. The full variable domain, in which reference TRBV18 and TRBJ1-2 provide the parts outside the CDR3, is NAGVMQNPRHLVRRRGQEARLRCSPMKGHSHVYWYRQLPEEGLKFMVYLQKENIIDESGMPKERFSAEFPKEGPSILRIQQVVRGDSAAYFCASSPGQGRGHSYGYTFGSGTRLTVV.

V and J are TRBV18 and TRBJ2-1; 8 positions match TRBD1. The CDR3 loop spans 15 amino acids. J was trimmed by 6 bases and V by 6 bases; bases with no gene match: 10. Germline-derived CDR1 and CDR2 are KGHSH and LQKENI. The CDR3 reads CASSPETGVSNEQFF. CDR3 bases: TGTGCCAGCTCCCCTGAGACAGGGGTAAGCAATGAGCAGTTCTTC.

The chain's CDR3 is CASSEGPEGEQFF. CDR3 nucleotides: TGTGCCAGCAGTGAAGGGCCGGAGGGTGAGCAGTTCTTC. The rearrangement uses TRBV6-1 and TRBJ2-1, with D tentatively TRBD2 (6 bases). The CDR3 loop spans 13 amino acids. V was cut by 1 base and J by 9 bases, with 10 bases left in between. CDR1 is MNHNS, CDR2 SASEGT, per germline.

The V gene is TRBV13, the J gene TRBJ2-3, with 11 bases matching TRBD1. The CDR3 is 14 amino acids. V gave up 3 bases and J gave up 5 bases; unmatched junction bases: 1. In germline, CDR1 is PRHDT, CDR2 FYEKMQ (reference sequence). The CDR3 spells CASSLGQGEDTQYF. CDR3 nucleotide sequence: TGTGCCAGCAGCTTGGGACAGGGGGAAGATACGCAGTATTTT.

The V gene is TRBV19, the J gene TRBJ2-1; maybe TRBD2 (6 bases). The CDR3 runs to 15 residues. With 6 bases removed from V and 7 bases from J, the gap between germline ends came to 19 bases. The germline gives CDR1 LNHDA, CDR2 SQIVND (reference sequence). The CDR3 loop reads CASRIGTPTGNEQFF. The CDR3 DNA reads as TGTGCCAGTAGGATCGGGACTCCTACGGGGAATGAGCAGTTCTTC.

V usage is TRBV19 and J usage is TRBJ2-1; 9 bases map to TRBD2. V was pared by 5 bases and J by 1 base, with 6 bases of the junction left unmatched. Germline V gives CDR1 LNHDA, CDR2 SQIVND (reference sequence). The CDR3 has 16 residues. In DNA, the CDR3 is TGTGCCAGTAGTGGTAGAGCGGGGGGATCCTACAATGAGCAGTTCTTC. It is translated as CASSGRAGGSYNEQFF.

The rearrangement joins TRBV6-1 to TRBJ2-7, with a tentative D call TRBD2 (6 bases). Trimming left V 0 bases short and J 2 bases short, with 11 bases between. Per the germline V gene, CDR1 is MNHNS and CDR2 is SASEGT. The CDR3 loop spans 15 amino acids. The CDR3 reads CASSEAWRGPYEQYF. The CDR3 DNA reads TGTGCCAGCAGTGAAGCTTGGCGGGGTCCCTACGAGCAGTACTTC.

The DNA of the CDR3 is TGTGCCAGCAGTACAGGGGGGCTGGTCGGGGAGCTGTTTTTT. It encodes CASSTGGLVGELFF. This chain links TRBV6-2 or TRBV6-3 with TRBJ2-2, with 8 nucleotides matching TRBD1. The V gene end was trimmed by 5 bases and the J gene end by 7 bases; junction bases not matched to a gene: 6. The CDR3 consists of 14 residues. Germline V lookup: CDR1 MNHEY, CDR2 SVGEGT.